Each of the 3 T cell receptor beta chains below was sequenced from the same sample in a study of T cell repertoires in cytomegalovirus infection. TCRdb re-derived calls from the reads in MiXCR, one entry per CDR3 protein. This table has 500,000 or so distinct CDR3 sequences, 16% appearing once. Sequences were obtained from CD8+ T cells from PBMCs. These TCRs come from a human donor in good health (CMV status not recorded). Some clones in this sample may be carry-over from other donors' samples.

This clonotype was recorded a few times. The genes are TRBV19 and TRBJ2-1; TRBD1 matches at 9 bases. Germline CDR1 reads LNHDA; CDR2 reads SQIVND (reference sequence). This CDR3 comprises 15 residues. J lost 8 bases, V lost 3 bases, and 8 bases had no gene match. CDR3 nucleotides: TGTGCCAGTAGTATCAGGGACAGGGCCATGGATGAGCAGTTCTTC. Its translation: CASSIRDRAMDEQFF.

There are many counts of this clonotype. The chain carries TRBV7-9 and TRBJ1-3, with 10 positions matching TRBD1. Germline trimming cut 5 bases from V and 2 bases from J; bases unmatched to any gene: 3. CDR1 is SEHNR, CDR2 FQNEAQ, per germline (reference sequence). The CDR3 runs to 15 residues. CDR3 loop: CASSRQGATGNTIYF. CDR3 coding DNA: TGTGCCAGCAGCCGACAGGGGGCCACTGGAAACACCATATATTTT.

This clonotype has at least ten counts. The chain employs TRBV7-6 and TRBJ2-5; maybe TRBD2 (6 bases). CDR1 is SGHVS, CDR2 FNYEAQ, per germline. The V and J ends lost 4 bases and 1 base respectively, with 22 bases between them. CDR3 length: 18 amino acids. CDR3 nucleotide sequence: TGTGCCAGCAGCTCCTTATCGGCTTACCGGGGGTCCCAAGAGACCCAGTACTTC. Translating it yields CASSSLSAYRGSQETQYF.